Ten or more counts support the clone carrying this TCR beta chain. What it binds is not known. This entry belongs to a study of identical twins. Whole-study findings and limits: Analyses of zero insertions could, in part, be confounded by invariant MAIT and iNKT cells. Among beta out-of-frame sequences, excess sharing between twins appeared weaker.

Unique molecular identifiers were in the cDNA, with template-switch universal primer binding. TCRdb analysed the 5' RACE reads with MiXCR anew, one entry per CDR3 protein. The repertoire includes approximately 220,000 distinct CDR3 sequences, approximately 8% of them detected once, and 5% to 6% sits in the top ten. The CDR3 covers 14 residues. The germline CDR1 and CDR2 sequences are SQVTM and ANQGSEA. V was pared by 1 base and J by 1 base, with 3 bases of the junction left unmatched. The same sample was also used in a study of yellow fever vaccine responses in identical twins. That source notes: It has been reported that, in twins, the vaccine T cell response seemed partly convergent and partly personalized.

Source material: CD8+ T cells sorted from blood. The chain recombines TRBV29-1 with TRBJ1-2, with 7 bases lining up with TRBD1. The sequence derives from a woman aged 18-30 years in good health. The CDR3 bases are TGCAGCGTTGAAGGGGGACAGCTTAACTATGGCTACACCTTC. Translation gives CSVEGGQLNYGYTF.